This TCR beta chain was identified during a study of T cells in Graves' hyperthyroidism and ophthalmopathy. About the study: It was at initial diagnosis, before any treatment, that peripheral blood was collected.

TCR beta CDR3 sequences were amplified from RNA transcripts. The HTBI primer set was used in a first-round RT-PCR of the TCR CDR3. From the multiplex PCR reads, TCRdb called clonotypes with MiXCR, one entry per CDR3 protein. The data hold around 350,000 distinct CDR3 sequences, with 15% to 18% observed a single time. CDR1 and CDR2 (germline): KGHSH, LQKENI. This CDR3 spans 17 amino acids. V lost 0 bases, J lost 1 base, and 7 bases stayed unmatched. These patients, aged 18 to 65, had recently diagnosed hyperthyroidism lasting under 2 months. Thyroid ultrasound, orbital computed tomography, clinical symptoms, and serum thyroxine and TRAb underpinned diagnoses. Before ophthalmopathy appeared, progressors gave blood at initial hyperthyroidism diagnosis.

The TCR sequence derives from a woman under 30 with Graves' hyperthyroidism that later progressed to Graves' ophthalmopathy. The chain is built from TRBV18 and TRBJ2-3; 7 bases align to TRBD1. The sequenced sample consisted of blood. This chain's CDR3 is CASSPPADQGGTDTQYF. In nucleotides, the CDR3 is TGTGCCAGCTCACCACCGGCTGATCAGGGGGGCACAGATACGCAGTATTTT.